This TCR beta chain comes out of a study of post-analysis software for immune sequencing data (dated by TCRdb to the mid-2010s). Describing the broader study: Recorded disease courses included relapsing-remitting, secondary progressive and progressive-relapsing multiple sclerosis, with some patients lacking subtype annotation. The multiple sclerosis patient repertoires were compared with roughly twelve previously published healthy control repertoires from donors aged about 6 to 26 years. A subset of samples was prepared in parallel using single-end sample barcoding, then pooled and co-amplified after Illumina adapter ligation.

What the authors observed across the whole study: Significantly higher frequencies in patients than in controls were found for a handful of TRBV segments, including TRBV5-6, TRBV5-1 and TRBV20-1. The control group was slightly older than the multiple sclerosis patient group. Direct clustering with F measure revealed strong co-clustering of samples prepared in the same batch, which led to a batch-effect correction. Multiple sclerosis patients had significantly lower normalized Chao1 diversity than controls, a result that suggests substantial peripheral T-cell clonal expansion.

As to this clonotype: No cognate antigen has been identified for it. Base-call qualities are not available, and no considerably larger clone is one nucleotide away.

The library was prepared using PCR. Sequencing was performed on an Illumina HiSeq 2500. To reduce PCR and sequencing biases, unique molecular identifiers were built into the TCR beta cDNA libraries. About 500,000 cDNA molecules were obtained for every 1 to 10 million input T cells, so each molecule roughly corresponded to one T cell. Patient libraries were prepared and sequenced with the same protocol used for the earlier healthy control dataset. Samples belonging to the same batch were prepared together, multiplexed and sequenced on a shared HiSeq lane. In the original analysis: MIGEC was used to process the raw barcoded reads, and molecular identifier groups with only a single read were discarded before consensus assembly and CDR3 extraction. Clonotype tables were post-analysed with VDJtools, normalizing diversity by down-sampling all datasets to the smallest sample size. To correct batch-related cross-sample contamination, repertoire overlap clustering matched CDR3 amino acid sequences but not nucleotide sequences. TCRdb took the public reads, trimmed them with fastp at Q25, ran MiXCR for clone calling and kept in-frame beta chains. All rows with the same CDR3 protein become a single entry with the most common DNA and genes. The V and J calls, along with clone size, are taken from TCRdb and not from the paper's own processing. This sample gives under 650,000 distinct CDR3 sequences in total; 44% of them show up just once. The ten largest clones capture about 1.5% of the sample.

Per the germline V gene, SQVTM is the CDR1 and ANQGSEA is the CDR2. Trimming leaves V shorter by 7 bases and J shorter by 0 bases, with the junction holding 2 bases beyond the gene matches. The CDR3 goes from the cysteine to the phenylalanine over 12 residues. Only the CDR3 portion is preserved as DNA: 36 bases, with reading frame beginning at the first base. To demonstrate the VDJtools post-analysis software, the study profiled TCR beta repertoires from the peripheral blood of around 13 young patients with multiple sclerosis. Multiple sclerosis patients were children and adolescents aged about 6 to 15 years.

Recombination connected TRBV29-1 to TRBJ1-1; TRBD1 aligns with 7 central bases. Input material: blood. This TCR came from a girl aged 5-17 years with multiple sclerosis. The bases are TGCAGCGGGGGACAGCTGAACACTGAAGCTTTCTTT. This gives the protein CSGGQLNTEAFF.